These 21 T cell receptor beta chains share one sample of origin, sequenced in a study of cytomegalovirus exposure and HLA in healthy donors. Use of 60 Vbeta and 13 Jbeta primers characterized the PCR. Sequenced by immunoSEQ multiplex PCR; TCRdb stores in-frame clones only, minus some. This table holds about 140,000 clones, 70% to 85% found once. Sequenced material: PBMCs. Receptor source: a man younger than 45 in good health and CMV-seropositive.

Worth noting for this clone: A junction end diverges from the germline sequence, so it may reflect a read error. This chain links TRBV7-7 with TRBJ2-5; 12 positions match TRBD1. The CDR3 is 15 amino acids. Per germline, CDR1 SSHAT and CDR2 FNYEAQ (reference sequence). The CDR3 sequence is CASSAGTGGSETQYF. CDR3 nucleotide sequence: TGTGCTAGCAGCGCAGGGACAGGGGGCTCGGAGACCCAGTACTTC.

This clone was counted a few times. V gene TRBV7-9 combines with J gene TRBJ2-3; TRBD2 aligns across 11 bases. This CDR3 is 14 amino acids long. CDR1 is SEHNR and CDR2 is FQNEAQ in the germline V gene (reference sequence). V gave up 8 bases and J gave up 5 bases; unmatched junction bases: 6. The CDR3 spells CASLSGGAEDTQYF. CDR3 sequence (DNA): TGTGCCAGCCTTAGCGGGGGGGCTGAAGATACGCAGTATTTT.

This clone appeared a few times. The rearrangement uses TRBV18 and TRBJ1-6; 7 nucleotides agree with TRBD1. The CDR3 is 15 amino acids. Germline V gives CDR1 KGHSH, CDR2 LQKENI. V lost 4 bases and J lost 8; bases outside the gene matches: 8. The CDR3 bases are TGTGCCAGCTCACTCACCGGGACAGAGGATTCACCCCTCCACTTT. This codes for CASSLTGTEDSPLHF. Combining the CDR3 with reference TRBV18 and TRBJ1-6 gives the whole variable domain NAGVMQNPRHLVRRRGQEARLRCSPMKGHSHVYWYRQLPEEGLKFMVYLQKENIIDESGMPKERFSAEFPKEGPSILRIQQVVRGDSAAYFCASSLTGTEDSPLHFGNGTRLTVT.

The V gene is TRBV2, the J gene TRBJ2-7, with D possibly TRBD1 on 6 matching bases. The CDR3 is made up of 13 amino acids. Germline-derived CDR1 and CDR2 are SNHLY and FYNNEI. V was trimmed by 7 bases and J by 2 bases, leaving 12 bases between them. The CDR3 region has the DNA TGTGCCAGCAACTTACAGGGTCCCTACGAGCAGTACTTC. As protein: CASNLQGPYEQYF.

The V gene is TRBV27, the J gene TRBJ2-2; a possible D gene is TRBD1 (6 bases). Per the germline V gene, CDR1 is MNHEY and CDR2 is SMNVEV (reference sequence). The CDR3 has 14 residues. Trimming left V 4 bases short and J 5 bases short, with 11 bases between. The CDR3 nucleotides read TGTGCCAGCAGTTCGCCACAGGGAACCGGGGAGCTGTTTTTT. Amino acid sequence: CASSSPQGTGELFF.

The chain is built from TRBV30 and TRBJ2-7; D is perhaps TRBD2 (6 bases). The CDR3 contains 13 residues. V was clipped by 5 bases and J by 6 bases, with 17 bases between them. Per germline, CDR1 GTSNPN and CDR2 SVGIG (reference sequence). CDR3 DNA sequence: TGTGCCTGGGCCGGGACTCATCCCGCCGAGCAGTACTTC. Amino acids: CAWAGTHPAEQYF.

This clone was seen just once. The rearrangement links TRBV2 to TRBJ1-2; possibly TRBD1 for D (6 bases). CDR3 size: 15 residues. The germline V and J ends were trimmed by 7 bases and 1 base, with 16 bases remaining between them. Germline V gene data show CDR1 as SNHLY and CDR2 as FYNNEI. CDR3 in amino acids: CASKILQGNNYGYTF. DNA for the CDR3: TGTGCCAGCAAGATTCTACAGGGTAATAACTATGGCTACACCTTC.

This chain uses TRBV15 with TRBJ1-2; 7 positions match TRBD1. The CDR3 length is 18 residues. J gave up 7 bases and V 4 bases, and 21 bases lay outside the gene matches. The germline V gene encodes CDR1 LNHNV and CDR2 YYDKDF (reference sequence). In nucleotides, the CDR3 is TGTGCCACCAGCACCCACAGACAGGGTGGACCGGAGTTGGGTGGCTACACCTTC. It codes for CATSTHRQGGPELGGYTF. Complete variable domain (other parts from reference TRBV15 and TRBJ1-2): DAMVIQNPRYQVTQFGKPVTLSCSQTLNHNVMYWYQQKSSQAPKLLFHYYDKDFNNEADTPDNFQSRRPNTSFCFLDIRSPGLGDTAMYLCATSTHRQGGPELGGYTFGSGTRLTVV.

The chain combines TRBV27 with TRBJ1-2; TRBD1 is a possible D gene (6 bases). V dropped 2 bases and J dropped 8 bases, with 18 bases sitting between them. The CDR3 runs to 15 residues. Germline CDR1 is MNHEY and CDR2 is SMNVEV (reference sequence). The CDR3 loop is CASSLKGGRLGGYTF. In DNA, the CDR3 is TGTGCCAGCAGTTTAAAGGGGGGGCGTTTGGGGGGCTACACCTTC.

This chain links TRBV25-1 with TRBJ2-2; the match to TRBD1 covers 7 bases. The CDR3 is made up of 13 amino acids. V gave up 11 bases and J gave up 4 bases; unmatched junction bases: 7. CDR1 and CDR2 (germline): MGHDK, SYGVNS. CDR3 sequence reads: CACTGVGTGELFF. The CDR3 DNA is TGTGCCTGTACAGGGGTCGGCACCGGGGAGCTGTTTTTT.

This clone was seen a single time. CDR3 amino acids: CASSVGTINTGELFF. CDR3 coding DNA: TGTGCCAGCAGCGTGGGTACTATTAACACCGGGGAGCTGTTTTTT. The chain combines TRBV9 with TRBJ2-2; D uncertain. The germline CDR1 and CDR2 sequences are SGDLS and YYNGEE. V was trimmed by 2 bases and J by 2 bases, leaving 10 bases between them. There are 15 residues in the CDR3.

The rearrangement links TRBV18 to TRBJ2-2; TRBD1 is a possible D gene (5 bases). Trimming left V 4 bases short and J 4 bases short, with 19 bases between. CDR3 size: 17 residues. Germline CDR1 KGHSH, CDR2 LQKENI. CDR3 amino acids: CASSLQQAPRATGELFF. CDR3 in DNA: TGTGCCAGCTCACTACAACAGGCCCCAAGGGCCACCGGGGAGCTGTTTTTT.

This chain joins TRBV9 and TRBJ1-2; 7 nucleotides line up with TRBD1. Germline V CDR1 and CDR2: SGDLS, YYNGEE. V was pared by 0 bases and J by 8 bases, with 10 bases of the junction left unmatched. CDR3 size: 15 residues. CDR3 protein: CASSVEGALGQGYTF. The CDR3, as DNA: TGTGCCAGCAGCGTAGAGGGGGCGTTGGGGCAAGGCTACACCTTC.

The chain has TRBV19 and TRBJ1-5; possible D gene TRBD1, 6 bases. The V end was cut by 3 bases, the J end by 6 bases, with 15 bases between. This CDR3 spans 15 amino acids. Looked up from germline, CDR1 is LNHDA and CDR2 is SQIVND (reference sequence). Written as DNA, the CDR3 is TGTGCCAGTAGTATCCGGAACAGGGATGGTCAGCCCCAGCATTTT. Translation gives CASSIRNRDGQPQHF.

The genes are TRBV15 and TRBJ2-5; 11 bases are shared with TRBD2. V gave up 6 bases and J gave up 5 bases; unmatched junction bases: 2. This CDR3 region has 13 residues. Germline CDR1 reads LNHNV; CDR2 reads YYDKDF (reference sequence). CDR3 in DNA: TGTGCCACCAGGACTAGCGGGGTTGAGACCCAGTACTTC. Translated: CATRTSGVETQYF.

The chain recombines TRBV15 with TRBJ2-2; D is possibly TRBD1 (6 bases). Germline-derived CDR1 and CDR2 are LNHNV and YYDKDF (reference sequence). The CDR3 is made up of 15 amino acids. The V end was cut by 0 bases, the J end by 7 bases, with 12 bases between. As DNA, the CDR3 is TGTGCCACCAGCAGAGACAGGGGTCTGGGCGGGGAGCTGTTTTTT. Amino acids: CATSRDRGLGGELFF.

The rearrangement joins TRBV2 to TRBJ2-2; 7 bases map to TRBD1. V shed 7 bases, J shed 3 bases, and the junction held 5 bases outside the gene matches. Germline V gives CDR1 SNHLY, CDR2 FYNNEI. The CDR3 is made up of 14 amino acids. The CDR3 nucleotides read TGTGCCAGCACCTGGCAGGGGGACACCGGGGAGCTGTTTTTT. Amino acids: CASTWQGDTGELFF.

The gene calls are TRBV6-4 and TRBJ2-1, with 10 bases identical to TRBD2. V gave up 2 bases and J gave up 4 bases; unmatched junction bases: 2. Per the germline V gene, CDR1 is MRHNA and CDR2 is SNTAGT. The CDR3 covers 15 residues. This CDR3 is CASSDLAGAYNEQFF. The CDR3 region has the DNA TGTGCCAGCAGTGACCTAGCGGGGGCTTACAATGAGCAGTTCTTC.

This clone was seen more than once but under ten times. Here the CDR3 DNA reads TGTGCCAGCAGACAGACTAGTTCATCATTCAATGAGCAGTTCTTC. This sequence encodes CASRQTSSSFNEQFF. The rearrangement links TRBV7-6 to TRBJ2-1; maybe TRBD2 (6 bases). The CDR3 runs 15 residues. CDR1 is SGHVS and CDR2 is FNYEAQ in the germline V gene. V lost 6 bases and J lost 6, with 18 bases in between. Together with reference TRBV7-6 and TRBJ2-1, the CDR3 gives the full variable domain: GAGVSQSPRYKVTKRGQDVALRCDPISGHVSLYWYRQALGQGPEFLTYFNYEAQQDKSGLPNDRFSAERPEGSISTLTIQRTEQRDSAMYRCASRQTSSSFNEQFFGPGTRLTVL.

The rearrangement uses TRBV7-9 and TRBJ2-3; D is unresolved. CDR1 SEHNR and CDR2 FQNEAQ come from the germline V gene (reference sequence). Deletions cut 4 bases from V and 0 bases from J, with 11 bases between. This CDR3 region has 15 residues. The CDR3: CASSSRGFSTDTQYF. The CDR3 DNA follows: TGTGCCAGCAGCTCCCGCGGATTTAGCACAGATACGCAGTATTTT.

V gene TRBV28 combines with J gene TRBJ2-3; D might be TRBD2 (6 bases). Trimming removed 1 base from V and 3 bases from J, with 20 bases in between. The germline V gene encodes CDR1 MDHEN and CDR2 SYDVKM. The CDR3 length is 18 residues. CDR3 sequence reads: CASSLSPGLGSTTDTQYF. The CDR3 nucleotides are TGTGCCAGCAGTTTATCGCCGGGACTCGGTAGTACTACAGATACGCAGTATTTT.